Given below is one T cell receptor beta chain in context. Its antigen is currently unknown. This entry belongs to a study of cytomegalovirus exposure and HLA in healthy donors. Overall study findings and caveats: Among TCR beta chains, those listed as cytomegalovirus-associated numbered over 150.

PCR employed 60 Vbeta and 13 Jbeta primers. How the authors handled the data: A later analysis counted 80 million or so unique TCR beta chains, some 12 million shared. Profiled with immunoSEQ multiplex PCR; TCRdb holds only in-frame clones, not every one. V, J and clone size are taken as reported in that table, and D and trimming were inferred from the DNA itself. This sample contains about 130,000 clones. CDR1 is SGHAT and CDR2 is FQNNGV in the germline V gene. CDR3 length: 14 amino acids. Losses at the gene ends were 4 bases for V and 3 bases for J; bases not matched to a gene: 5. The sequence derives from an older woman in good health and CMV-seronegative. The sequencing input was PBMCs. The chain employs TRBV11-2 and TRBJ2-7; 8 nucleotides line up with TRBD1. The chain's CDR3 is CASSSGQVLYEQYF. CDR3 nucleotides: TGTGCCAGCAGCTCGGGACAGGTTCTCTACGAGCAGTACTTC.